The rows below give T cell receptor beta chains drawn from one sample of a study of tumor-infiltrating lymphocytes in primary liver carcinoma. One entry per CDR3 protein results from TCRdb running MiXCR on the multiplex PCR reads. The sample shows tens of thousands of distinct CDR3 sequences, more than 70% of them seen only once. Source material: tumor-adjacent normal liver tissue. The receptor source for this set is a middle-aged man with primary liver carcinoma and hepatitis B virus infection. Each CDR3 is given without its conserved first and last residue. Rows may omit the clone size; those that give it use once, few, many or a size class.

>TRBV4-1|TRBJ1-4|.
ATSQRGGGRGEKLF
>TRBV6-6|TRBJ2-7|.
ASSYLGWGIEQY
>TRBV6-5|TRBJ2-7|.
ASSSGREQC
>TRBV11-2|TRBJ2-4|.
ASTVSAAAKNIQY
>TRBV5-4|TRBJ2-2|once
ANSLAGTGELF
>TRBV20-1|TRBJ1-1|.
SASGQMDNEAF
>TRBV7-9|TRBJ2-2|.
ASTGTGQNTGELF
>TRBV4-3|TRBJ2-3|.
ASSRDLNTPNTQY
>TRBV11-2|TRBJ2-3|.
ASSSTTSPRRDTQY
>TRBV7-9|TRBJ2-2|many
ASSLFKGSGTGELF
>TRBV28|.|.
ASCFQGATQAQY
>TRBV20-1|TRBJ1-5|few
SAARGEWLSNQPQH
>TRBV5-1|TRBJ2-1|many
ASSLVGMGDWRGNEQF
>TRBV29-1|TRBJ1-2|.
TVDYGDYGYT
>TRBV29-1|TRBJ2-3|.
SGWWYTDTLY
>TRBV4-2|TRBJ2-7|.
DSRPARDYEQC
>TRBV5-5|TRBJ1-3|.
ASSSGTDLFSGNTIY
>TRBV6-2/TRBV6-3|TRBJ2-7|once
ASRLGVAEYYEQY
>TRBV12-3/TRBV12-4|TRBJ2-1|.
ASSLGQNDRQF
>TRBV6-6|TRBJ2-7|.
AGSHSQGRCSYEQY
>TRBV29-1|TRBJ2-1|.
CVVSFAGLGNKQF
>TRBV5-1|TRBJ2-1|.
ASSLIVAAGTNEQF
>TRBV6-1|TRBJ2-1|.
VCSEASQEIGINEQF
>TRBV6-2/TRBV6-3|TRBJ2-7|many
ASSYSGNSYEQY
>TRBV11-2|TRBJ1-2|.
ASSPYSYT
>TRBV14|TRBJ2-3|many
ASSQTTDTQY
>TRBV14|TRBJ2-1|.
ASSAVAGWVNNEEF
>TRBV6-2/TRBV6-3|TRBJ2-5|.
TSNIAGQGRTQY
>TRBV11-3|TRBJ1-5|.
ASSLGLGVARPQH
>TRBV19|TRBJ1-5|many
ASSMGTVSNQPQH
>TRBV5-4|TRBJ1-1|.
ASRTGLNTEVF
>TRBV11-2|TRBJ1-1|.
ASSLHTRYNAF
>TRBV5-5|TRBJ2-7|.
ASSLWYSYEQY
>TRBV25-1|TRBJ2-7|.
ASSEYRSAAGCEQY
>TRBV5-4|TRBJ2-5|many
ASSFRGGETQY
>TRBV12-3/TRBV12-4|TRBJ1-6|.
ACSRTGELNSPLH
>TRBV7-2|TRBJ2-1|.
AIRLAAGANEQF
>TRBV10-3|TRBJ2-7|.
AISEWLTGGAVEQY
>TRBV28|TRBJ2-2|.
ASSPREAGGHLVNTRELF
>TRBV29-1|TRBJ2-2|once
GVLSSLNTEELF
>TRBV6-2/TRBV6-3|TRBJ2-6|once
ASLRDRLHSGANVLT
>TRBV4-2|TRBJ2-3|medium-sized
ASSQDSGLAAYRFSTDTQY
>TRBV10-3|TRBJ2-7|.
TITGTGLDEQN
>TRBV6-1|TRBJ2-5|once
ASSERVGEGGETRY
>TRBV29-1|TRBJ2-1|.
NRGSGSEQF
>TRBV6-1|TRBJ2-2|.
ACSKTLQVNTEELF
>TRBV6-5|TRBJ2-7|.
ASSPGLRLNEHY
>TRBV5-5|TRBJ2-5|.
ASSLILAGEQTQY
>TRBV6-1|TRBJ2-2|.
ASKPSGNTGQLF